A single sample gave rise to the 7 T cell receptor beta chains below, sequenced in a study of T cells after yellow fever vaccination (dated by TCRdb to about 2019). Taken with the paper, the label for treatment or condition translates to: live attenuated yellow fever vaccine strain. Library construction relied on 5' RACE. Data came from an Illumina HiSeq 2500. TCRdb itself trimmed the public reads at Q25 with fastp, ran MiXCR and retained productive beta chains. Under each unique CDR3 protein, matching rows form one entry showing the most common genes and DNA. The sample data list over 25,000 distinct CDR3 sequences, and about 5.5% of these were observed just once. The ten largest clones represent roughly 12% of the sample. The sequencing used PBMCs, either bulk or a sorted T-cell subset (CD4+, CD8+, memory, or dextramer-sorted; not recorded which), collected 15 days after the yellow fever booster vaccination. These receptors were collected from a man aged 30 to 39 who received the YFV17D yellow fever vaccine.

This clonotype was seen many times. The chain couples TRBV12-3 or TRBV12-4 to TRBJ2-7, with TRBD1 matching 10 bases. The CDR3 totals 16 residues. Trimming removed 6 bases from V and 3 bases from J; junction bases left unmatched: 11. CDR3 in amino acids: CASSPRTGTGVYEQYF. In nucleotides, the CDR3 is TGTGCCAGCAGCCCAAGGACCGGGACAGGGGTCTACGAGCAGTACTTC.

This clonotype was detected ten times or more. This chain links TRBV6-5 with TRBJ2-5, with TRBD2 matching over 14 bases. Germline CDR1 reads MNHEY; CDR2 reads SVGAGI. After removal of 2 bases from V and 5 bases from J, the junction contained 7 bases not matched to a gene. The CDR3 runs 17 residues. CDR3 amino acids: CASSYATSGRVKETQYF. The CDR3 coding sequence is TGTGCCAGCAGTTACGCGACTAGCGGGAGGGTAAAGGAGACCCAGTACTTC.

This clonotype came up many times. J is TRBJ2-1 and V is TRBV24-1, with D uncertain. Trimming took off 0 bases at V and 6 bases at J, with 11 bases between the two ends. The germline CDR1 and CDR2 sequences are KGHDR and SFDVKD. The CDR3 length is 15 residues. Here the CDR3 DNA reads TGTGCCACCAGTGATTTGACCTCCTCCGGCAATGAGCAGTTCTTC. This gives the protein CATSDLTSSGNEQFF.

Worth noting for this clonotype: It may be a read error: a sequence one base away is much more abundant. The rearrangement joins TRBV20-1 to TRBJ1-1; TRBD1 matches at 7 bases. Germline V gene lookup returns CDR1 DFQATT and CDR2 SNEGSKA (reference sequence). The CDR3 loop spans 12 amino acids. As DNA, the CDR3 is TGCAGTGCTAGGACAGGGAACACTAAAGCTTTCTTT. Its translation: CSARTGNTKAFF.

This clonotype was seen repeatedly, ten times or more. The gene calls are TRBV29-1 and TRBJ2-7; the match to TRBD1 covers 7 bases. Germline V gives CDR1 SQVTM, CDR2 ANQGSEA. The V segment lost 7 bases and the J segment 1 base; nucleotides outside the gene matches: 4. The CDR3 is 12 amino acids. CDR3 in DNA: TGCAGCGGCCGGGACAGTTCCTACGAGCAGTACTTC. It encodes CSGRDSSYEQYF.

This clonotype was picked up many times. The rearrangement joins TRBV20-1 to TRBJ1-5; D possibly corresponds to TRBD1 (5 bases). The V end was cut by 4 bases, the J end by 7 bases, with 11 bases between. Germline V gives CDR1 DFQATT, CDR2 SNEGSKA (reference sequence). CDR3 length: 12 amino acids. In nucleotides, the CDR3 is TGCAGTGCTAAAGGGGTGACACAGCCCCAGCATTTT. It translates to CSAKGVTQPQHF.

This clonotype was found many times. A junction end diverges from the germline sequence, so it may reflect a read error. The V and J genes are TRBV6-5 and TRBJ2-5; D gene unclear. The germline V gene encodes CDR1 MNHEY and CDR2 SVGAGI. The CDR3 is made up of 8 amino acids. CDR3 in DNA: TGTGCCACCAGGACGTTGGACTTC. Protein sequence: CATRTLDF.